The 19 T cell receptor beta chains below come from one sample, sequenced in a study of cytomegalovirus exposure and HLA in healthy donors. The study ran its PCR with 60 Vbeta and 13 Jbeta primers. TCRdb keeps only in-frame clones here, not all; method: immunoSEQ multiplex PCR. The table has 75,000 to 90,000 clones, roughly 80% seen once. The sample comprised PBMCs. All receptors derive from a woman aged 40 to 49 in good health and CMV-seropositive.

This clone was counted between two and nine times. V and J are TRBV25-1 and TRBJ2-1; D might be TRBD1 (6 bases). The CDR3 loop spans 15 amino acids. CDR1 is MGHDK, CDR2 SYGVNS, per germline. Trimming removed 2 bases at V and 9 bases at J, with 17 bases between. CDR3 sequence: CASSESLSGVSEQFF. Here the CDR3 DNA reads TGTGCCAGCAGTGAAAGTTTGTCAGGGGTGAGTGAGCAGTTCTTC.

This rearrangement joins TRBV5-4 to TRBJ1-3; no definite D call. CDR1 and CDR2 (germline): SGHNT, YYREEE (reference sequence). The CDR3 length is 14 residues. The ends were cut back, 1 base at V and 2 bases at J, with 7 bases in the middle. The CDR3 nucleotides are TGTGCCAGCAGCTTGACGGGAACTGGAAACACCATATATTTT. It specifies CASSLTGTGNTIYF.

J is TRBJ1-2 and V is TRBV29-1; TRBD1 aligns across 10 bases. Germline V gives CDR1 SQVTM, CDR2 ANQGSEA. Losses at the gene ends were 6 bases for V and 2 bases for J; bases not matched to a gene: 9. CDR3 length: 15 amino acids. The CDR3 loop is CSVRGGQGSNYGYTF. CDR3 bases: TGCAGCGTGAGGGGGGGACAGGGGTCCAACTATGGCTACACCTTC.

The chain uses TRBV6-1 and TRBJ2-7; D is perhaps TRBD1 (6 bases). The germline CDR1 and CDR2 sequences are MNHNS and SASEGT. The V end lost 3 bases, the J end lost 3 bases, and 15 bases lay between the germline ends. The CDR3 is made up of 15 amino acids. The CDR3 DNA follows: TGTGCCAGCAGTGATCAGGGGCGGCCACTCTACGAGCAGTACTTC. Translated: CASSDQGRPLYEQYF.

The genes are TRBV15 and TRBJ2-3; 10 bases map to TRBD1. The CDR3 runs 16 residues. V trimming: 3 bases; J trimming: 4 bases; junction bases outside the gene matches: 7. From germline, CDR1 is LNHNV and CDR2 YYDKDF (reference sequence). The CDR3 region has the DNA TGTGCCACCAGCAGCGAACCGGGACAGGGGTCAGATACGCAGTATTTT. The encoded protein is CATSSEPGQGSDTQYF.

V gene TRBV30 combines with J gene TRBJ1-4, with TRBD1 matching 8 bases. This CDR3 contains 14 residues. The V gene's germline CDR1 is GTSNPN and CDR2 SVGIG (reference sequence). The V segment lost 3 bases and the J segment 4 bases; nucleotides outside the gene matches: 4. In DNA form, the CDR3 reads TGTGCCTGGAGGAAAACAGGGGGTAATGAAAAACTGTTTTTT. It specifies CAWRKTGGNEKLFF.

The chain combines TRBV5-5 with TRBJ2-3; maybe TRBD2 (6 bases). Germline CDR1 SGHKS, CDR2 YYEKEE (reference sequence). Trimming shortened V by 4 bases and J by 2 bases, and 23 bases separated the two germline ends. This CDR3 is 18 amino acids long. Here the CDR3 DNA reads TGTGCCAGCAGCCAAACCCCCTTCGGCGGGGTGAACACAGATACGCAGTATTTT. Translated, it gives CASSQTPFGGVNTDTQYF.

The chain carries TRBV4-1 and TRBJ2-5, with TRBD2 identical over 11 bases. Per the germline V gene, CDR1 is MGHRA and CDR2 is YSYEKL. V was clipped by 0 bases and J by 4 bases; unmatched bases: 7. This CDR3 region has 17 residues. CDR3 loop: CASSQDVSGRGGETQYF. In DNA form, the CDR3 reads TGCGCCAGCAGCCAAGACGTTAGCGGGAGGGGGGGAGAGACCCAGTACTTC.

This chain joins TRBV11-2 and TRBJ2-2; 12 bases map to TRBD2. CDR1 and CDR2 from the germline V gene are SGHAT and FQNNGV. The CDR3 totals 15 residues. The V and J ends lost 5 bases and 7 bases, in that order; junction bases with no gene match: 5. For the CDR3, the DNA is TGTGCCAGCAGCCCTAGCGGGGGGGCACTCGGGGAGCTGTTTTTT. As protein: CASSPSGGALGELFF.

CDR3 sequence (DNA): TGCGCCAGCAGCTTGGTACTCGGGAACAATGAAAAACTGTTTTTT. It codes for CASSLVLGNNEKLFF. The chain is built from TRBV5-1 and TRBJ1-4; D is ambiguous. CDR1 SGHRS and CDR2 YFSETQ come from the germline V gene. This CDR3 is 15 amino acids long. Trimming stripped 0 bases from V and 5 bases from J, with 11 bases between.

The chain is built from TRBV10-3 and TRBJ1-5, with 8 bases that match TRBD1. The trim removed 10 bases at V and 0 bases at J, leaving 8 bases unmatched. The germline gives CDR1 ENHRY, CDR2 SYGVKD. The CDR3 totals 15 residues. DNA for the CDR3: TGTGCCACCGGGACAGGAGGGGGTAGCAATCAGCCCCAGCATTTT. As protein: CATGTGGGSNQPQHF.

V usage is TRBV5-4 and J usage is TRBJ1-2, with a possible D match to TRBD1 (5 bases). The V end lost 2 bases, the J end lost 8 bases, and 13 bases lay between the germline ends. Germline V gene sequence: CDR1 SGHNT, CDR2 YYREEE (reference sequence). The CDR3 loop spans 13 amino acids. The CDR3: CASSLLEGRGYTF. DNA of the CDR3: TGTGCCAGCAGCTTACTGGAGGGGCGAGGCTACACCTTC.

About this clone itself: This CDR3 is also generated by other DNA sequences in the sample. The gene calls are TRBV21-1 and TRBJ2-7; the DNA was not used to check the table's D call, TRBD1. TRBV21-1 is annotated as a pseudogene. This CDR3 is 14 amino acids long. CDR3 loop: CASSKAAGGHEQYF. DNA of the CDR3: TGTGCCAGCAGCAAAGCTGCAGGGGGGCACGAGCAGTACTTC.

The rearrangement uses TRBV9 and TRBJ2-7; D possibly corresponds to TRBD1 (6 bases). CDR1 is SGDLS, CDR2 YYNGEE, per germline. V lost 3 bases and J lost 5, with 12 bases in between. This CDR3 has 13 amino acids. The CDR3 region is CASSAGTSNEQYF. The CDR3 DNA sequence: TGTGCCAGCAGCGCCGGGACATCGAACGAGCAGTACTTC.

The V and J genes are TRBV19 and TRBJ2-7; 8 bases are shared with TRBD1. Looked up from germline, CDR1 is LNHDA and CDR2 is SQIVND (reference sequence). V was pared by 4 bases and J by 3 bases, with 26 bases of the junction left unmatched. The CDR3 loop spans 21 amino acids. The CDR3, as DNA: TGTGCCAGTAGTACCTATCTCCCCCGGACAGGGATGGACTGGGCACACTACGAGCAGTACTTC. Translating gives CASSTYLPRTGMDWAHYEQYF.

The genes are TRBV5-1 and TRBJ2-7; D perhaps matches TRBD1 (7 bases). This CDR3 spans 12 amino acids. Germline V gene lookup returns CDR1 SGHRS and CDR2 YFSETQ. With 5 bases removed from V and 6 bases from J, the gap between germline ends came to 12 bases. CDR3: CASSFQGGEQYF. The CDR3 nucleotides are TGCGCCAGCAGTTTTCAGGGGGGCGAGCAGTACTTC.

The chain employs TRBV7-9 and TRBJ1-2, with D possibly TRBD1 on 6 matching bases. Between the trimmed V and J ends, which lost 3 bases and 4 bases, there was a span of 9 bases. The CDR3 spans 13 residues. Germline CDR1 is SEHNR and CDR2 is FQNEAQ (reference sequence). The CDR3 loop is CASSFRGGYGYTF. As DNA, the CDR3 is TGTGCCAGCAGCTTTAGGGGGGGCTATGGCTACACCTTC.

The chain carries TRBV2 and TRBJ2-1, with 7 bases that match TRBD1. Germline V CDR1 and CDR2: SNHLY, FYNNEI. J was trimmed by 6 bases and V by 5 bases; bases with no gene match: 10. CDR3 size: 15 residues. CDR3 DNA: TGTGCCAGCAGTTATACAGGGGCGATGATCAATGAGCAGTTCTTC. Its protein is CASSYTGAMINEQFF.

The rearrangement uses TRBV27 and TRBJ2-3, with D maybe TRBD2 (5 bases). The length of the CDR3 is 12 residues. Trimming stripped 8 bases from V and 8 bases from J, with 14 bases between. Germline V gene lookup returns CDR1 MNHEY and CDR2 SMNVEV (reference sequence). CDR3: CASSANRGTQYF. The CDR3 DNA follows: TGTGCCAGCTCGGCTAACCGGGGTACGCAGTATTTT.